This is a list of T cell receptor beta chains from one sample in a study of blood T cell repertoires in COVID-19. The repertoire was sequenced with immunoSEQ multiplex PCR; TCRdb's copy has only in-frame clones and lacks some. The sample consists of about 170,000 clones, around 93% of them appearing once. Sequencing was carried out using peripheral blood. Receptor source: a man younger than 45 with COVID-19, enrolled during active disease. CDR3s include the opening cysteine and the closing phenylalanine or tryptophan. Fields, in order: V gene, D gene, CDR3 protein. The D gene is left open where the match is weak.

>TRBV13|NA
CASSLRSPGADTQYF
>TRBV30|TRBD2
CAWTSGIADTQYF
>TRBV7-9|TRBD1
CASSLTTGIYEQYF
>TRBV27|NA
CASSPRQLTGELFF
>TRBV7-3|TRBD1
CASSPGTGENTGELFF
>TRBV7-2|NA
CASSSGGDLSNYGYTF
>TRBV7-2|TRBD2
CASSTSGITYEQYF
>TRBV20-1|NA
CRALGQNGYTF
>TRBV25-1|NA
CASSEFRGWYNEQFF
>TRBV6-5|TRBD1
CASRSGQTFNYGYTF
>TRBV9|NA
CASSVLAGQNTEAFF
>TRBV4-3|NA
CASSHRVGANTEAFF
>TRBV11-3|TRBD1
CASSSRDRPYNEQFF
>TRBV6-5|NA
CASSYSSGNEQFF
>TRBV7-2|NA
CASSPLGRETQYF
>TRBV6-2/TRBV6-3|NA
CASSYVAEAFF
>TRBV19|NA
CASSMQYNEQFF
>TRBV7-9|TRBD2
CASSLAGTSGPYNEQFF
>TRBV6-5|NA
CASSYDSDQPQHF
>TRBV4-2|NA
CASSQGAISTDTQYF
>TRBV6-1|TRBD1
CASSDWNRGQKETQYF
>TRBV3-1/TRBV3-2|TRBD1
CASSQEVERGPYYNEQFF
>TRBV28|NA
CASSPIGVAKNIQYF
>TRBV7-2|TRBD1
CASSPRDRVLGDTQYF
>TRBV5-8|TRBD1
CASSPPTGVLLLNTEAFF
>TRBV9|TRBD2
CASSVTSGRFAGELFF